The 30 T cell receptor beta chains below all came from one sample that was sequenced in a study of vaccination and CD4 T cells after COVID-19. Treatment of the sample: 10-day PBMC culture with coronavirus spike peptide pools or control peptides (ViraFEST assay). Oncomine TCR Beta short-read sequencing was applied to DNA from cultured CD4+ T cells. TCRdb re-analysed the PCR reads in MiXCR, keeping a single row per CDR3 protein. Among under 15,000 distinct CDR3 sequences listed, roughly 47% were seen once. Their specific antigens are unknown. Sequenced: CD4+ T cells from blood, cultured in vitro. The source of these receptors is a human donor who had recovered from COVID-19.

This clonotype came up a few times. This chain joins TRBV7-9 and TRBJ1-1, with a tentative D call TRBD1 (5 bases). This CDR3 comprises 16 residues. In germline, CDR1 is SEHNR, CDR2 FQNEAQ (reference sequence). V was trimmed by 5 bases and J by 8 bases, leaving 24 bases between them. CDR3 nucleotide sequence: TGTGCCAGCAGCAGTAGTCCCGGGACCGGGAGATTGGAAGCTTTCTTT. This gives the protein CASSSSPGTGRLEAFF.

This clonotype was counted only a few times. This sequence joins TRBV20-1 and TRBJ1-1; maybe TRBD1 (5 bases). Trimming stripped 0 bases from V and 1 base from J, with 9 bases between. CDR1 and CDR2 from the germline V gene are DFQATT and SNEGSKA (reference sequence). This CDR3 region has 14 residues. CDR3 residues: CSAREGHGNTEAFF. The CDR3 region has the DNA TGCAGTGCTAGAGAGGGGCACGGGAACACTGAAGCTTTCTTT.

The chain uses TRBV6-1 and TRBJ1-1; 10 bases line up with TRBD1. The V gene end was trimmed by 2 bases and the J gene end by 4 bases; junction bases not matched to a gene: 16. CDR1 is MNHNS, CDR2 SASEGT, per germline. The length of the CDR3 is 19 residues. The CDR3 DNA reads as TGTGCCAGCAGTGAAAGATCTATGGGTGGGACAGGGGCTACCACTGAAGCTTTCTTT. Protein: CASSERSMGGTGATTEAFF.

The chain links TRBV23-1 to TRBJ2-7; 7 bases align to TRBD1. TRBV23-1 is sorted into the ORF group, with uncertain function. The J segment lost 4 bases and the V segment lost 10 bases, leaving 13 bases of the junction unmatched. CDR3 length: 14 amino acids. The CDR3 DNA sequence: TGCGCCAACCCGGGTGGGGACAGTACGTACGAGCAGTACTTC. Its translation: CANPGGDSTYEQYF.

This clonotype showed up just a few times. CDR3 sequence reads: CASSLEQVGQPQHF. In DNA, the CDR3 is TGTGCCAGCAGTTTAGAACAGGTTGGTCAGCCCCAGCATTTT. The rearrangement links TRBV27 to TRBJ1-5; a possible D gene is TRBD1 (5 bases). This CDR3 is built from 14 residues. Trimming removed 2 bases at V and 6 bases at J, with 11 bases between. In germline, CDR1 is MNHEY, CDR2 SMNVEV (reference sequence).

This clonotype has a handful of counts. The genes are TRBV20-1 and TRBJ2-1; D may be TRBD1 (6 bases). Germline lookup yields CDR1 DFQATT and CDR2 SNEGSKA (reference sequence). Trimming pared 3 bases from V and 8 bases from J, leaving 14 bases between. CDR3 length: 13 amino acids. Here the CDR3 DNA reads TGCAGTGCTAGGAGGACAGCTCCCTATGAGCAGTTCTTC. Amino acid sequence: CSARRTAPYEQFF.

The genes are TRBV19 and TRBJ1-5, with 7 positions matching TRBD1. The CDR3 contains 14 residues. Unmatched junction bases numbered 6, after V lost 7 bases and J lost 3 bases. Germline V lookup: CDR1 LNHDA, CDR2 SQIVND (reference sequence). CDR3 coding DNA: TGTGCCAGTATGGACAGGAGCTACAATCAGCCCCAGCATTTT. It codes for CASMDRSYNQPQHF.

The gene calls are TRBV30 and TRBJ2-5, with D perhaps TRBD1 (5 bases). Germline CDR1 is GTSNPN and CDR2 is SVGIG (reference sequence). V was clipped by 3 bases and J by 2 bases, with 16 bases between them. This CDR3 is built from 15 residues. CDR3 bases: TGTGCCTGGAGAAGCTTCGTAGGGGTTCAAGAGACCCAGTACTTC. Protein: CAWRSFVGVQETQYF.

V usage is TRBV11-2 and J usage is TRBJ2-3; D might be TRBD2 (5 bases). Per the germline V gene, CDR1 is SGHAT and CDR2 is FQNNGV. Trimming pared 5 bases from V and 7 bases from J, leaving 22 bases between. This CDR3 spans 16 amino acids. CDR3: CASSDFRGPSPYTQYF. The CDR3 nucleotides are TGTGCCAGCAGCGACTTCCGAGGGCCCAGCCCATATACGCAGTATTTT.

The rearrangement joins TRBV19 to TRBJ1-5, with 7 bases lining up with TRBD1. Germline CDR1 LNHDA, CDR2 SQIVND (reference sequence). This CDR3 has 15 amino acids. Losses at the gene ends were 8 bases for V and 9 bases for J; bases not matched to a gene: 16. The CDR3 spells CASLGQKGDIRPQHF. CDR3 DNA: TGTGCCAGTTTGGGACAGAAGGGAGATATCCGGCCCCAGCATTTT.

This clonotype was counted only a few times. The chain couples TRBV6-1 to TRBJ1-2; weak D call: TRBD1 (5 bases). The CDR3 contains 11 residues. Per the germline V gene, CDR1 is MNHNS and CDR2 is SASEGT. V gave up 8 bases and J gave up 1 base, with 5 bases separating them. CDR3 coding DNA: TGTGCCAGCCAGGGTAACTATGGCTACACCTTC. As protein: CASQGNYGYTF.

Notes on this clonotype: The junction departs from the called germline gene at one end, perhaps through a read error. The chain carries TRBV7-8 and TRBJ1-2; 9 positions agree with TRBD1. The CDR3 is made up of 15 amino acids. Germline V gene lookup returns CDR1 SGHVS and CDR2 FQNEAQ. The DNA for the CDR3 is TGTGTCAGCAGCTTACCCACAGGGGGCAGAGATGGCTACACCTTC. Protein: CVSSLPTGGRDGYTF.

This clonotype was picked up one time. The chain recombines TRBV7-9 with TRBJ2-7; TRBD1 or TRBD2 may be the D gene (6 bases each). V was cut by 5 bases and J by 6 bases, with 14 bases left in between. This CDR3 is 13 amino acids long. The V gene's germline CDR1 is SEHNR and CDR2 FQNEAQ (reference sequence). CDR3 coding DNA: TGTGCCAGCAGCCCCAGGGGAGGCGGCGAGCAGTACTTC. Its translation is CASSPRGGGEQYF.

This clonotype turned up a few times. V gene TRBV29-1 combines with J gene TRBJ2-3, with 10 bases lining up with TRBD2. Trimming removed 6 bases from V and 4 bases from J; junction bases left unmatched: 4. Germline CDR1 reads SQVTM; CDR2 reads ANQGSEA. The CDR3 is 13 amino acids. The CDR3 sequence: CSVERGGADTQYF. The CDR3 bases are TGCAGCGTGGAGCGGGGGGGCGCAGATACGCAGTATTTT.

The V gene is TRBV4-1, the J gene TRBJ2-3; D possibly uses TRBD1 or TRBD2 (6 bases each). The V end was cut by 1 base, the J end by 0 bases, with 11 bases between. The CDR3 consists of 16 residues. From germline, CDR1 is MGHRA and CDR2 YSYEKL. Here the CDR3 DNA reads TGCGCCAGCAGCCAAGGAGGGGGGAAGAGCACAGATACGCAGTATTTT. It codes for CASSQGGGKSTDTQYF.

This CDR3 reads CASSEGQGTEAFF. The CDR3, as DNA: TGTGCCAGCAGCGAAGGGCAGGGGACTGAAGCTTTCTTT. The chain has TRBV25-1 and TRBJ1-1; D perhaps matches TRBD1 (6 bases). This CDR3 has 13 residues. Germline CDR1 MGHDK, CDR2 SYGVNS. V lost 6 bases, J lost 5 bases, and 13 bases lay in between. The full variable domain, in which reference TRBV25-1 and TRBJ1-1 provide the parts outside the CDR3, is EADIYQTPRYLVIGTGKKITLECSQTMGHDKMYWYQQDPGMELHLIHYSYGVNSTEKGDLSSESTVSRIRTEHFPLTLESARPSHTSQYLCASSEGQGTEAFFGQGTRLTVV.

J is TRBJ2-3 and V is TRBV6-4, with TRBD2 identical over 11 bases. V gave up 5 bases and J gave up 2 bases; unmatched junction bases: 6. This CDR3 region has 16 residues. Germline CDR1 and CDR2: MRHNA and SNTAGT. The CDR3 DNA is TGTGCCAGCAGTAGGCTAGCGGGGGGCCTCACAGATACGCAGTATTTT. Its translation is CASSRLAGGLTDTQYF.

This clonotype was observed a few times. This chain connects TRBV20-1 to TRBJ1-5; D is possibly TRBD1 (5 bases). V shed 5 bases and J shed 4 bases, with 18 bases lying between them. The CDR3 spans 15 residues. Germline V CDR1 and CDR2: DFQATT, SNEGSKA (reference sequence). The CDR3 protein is CSASDGTPGNQPQHF. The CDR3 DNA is TGCAGTGCTTCCGACGGGACCCCCGGTAATCAGCCCCAGCATTTT.

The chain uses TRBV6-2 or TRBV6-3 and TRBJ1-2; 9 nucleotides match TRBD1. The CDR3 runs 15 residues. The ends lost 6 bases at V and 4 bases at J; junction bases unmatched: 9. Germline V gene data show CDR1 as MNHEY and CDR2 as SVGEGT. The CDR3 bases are TGTGCCAGCAGGGGTGCGGGACAGGGCAGCTATGGCTACACCTTC. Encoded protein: CASRGAGQGSYGYTF.

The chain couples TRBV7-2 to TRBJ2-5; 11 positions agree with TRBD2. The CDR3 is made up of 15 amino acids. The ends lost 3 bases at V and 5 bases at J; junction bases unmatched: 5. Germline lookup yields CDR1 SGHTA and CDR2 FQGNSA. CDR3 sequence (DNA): TGTGCCAGCAGCTTGGGTAGCGGGGGGGGTGAGACCCAGTACTTC. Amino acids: CASSLGSGGGETQYF.

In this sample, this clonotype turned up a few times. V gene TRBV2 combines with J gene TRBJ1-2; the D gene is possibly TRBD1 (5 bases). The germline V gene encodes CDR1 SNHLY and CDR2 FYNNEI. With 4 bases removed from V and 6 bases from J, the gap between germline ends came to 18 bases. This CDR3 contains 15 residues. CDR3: CASSGEGRERNGYTF. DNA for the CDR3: TGTGCCAGCAGTGGGGAAGGCAGGGAGCGAAATGGCTACACCTTC.

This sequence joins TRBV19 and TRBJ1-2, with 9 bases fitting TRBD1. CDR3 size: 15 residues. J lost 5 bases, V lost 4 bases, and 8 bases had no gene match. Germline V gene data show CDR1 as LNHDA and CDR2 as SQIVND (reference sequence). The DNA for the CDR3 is TGTGCCAGTAGTACCATCAGGGGACAGGGATATGGCTACACCTTC. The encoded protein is CASSTIRGQGYGYTF. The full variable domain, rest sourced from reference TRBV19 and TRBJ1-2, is DGGITQSPKYLFRKEGQNVTLSCEQNLNHDAMYWYRQDPGQGLRLIYYSQIVNDFQKGDIAEGYSVSREKKESFPLTVTSAQKNPTAFYLCASSTIRGQGYGYTFGSGTRLTVV.

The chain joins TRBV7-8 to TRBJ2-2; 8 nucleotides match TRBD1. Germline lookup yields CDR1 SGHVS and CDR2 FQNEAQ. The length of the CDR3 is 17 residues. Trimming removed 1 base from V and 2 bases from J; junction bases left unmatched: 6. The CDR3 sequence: CASSLVVGQGNTGELFF. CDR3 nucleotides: TGTGCCAGCAGCTTAGTTGTCGGACAGGGAAACACCGGGGAGCTGTTTTTT.

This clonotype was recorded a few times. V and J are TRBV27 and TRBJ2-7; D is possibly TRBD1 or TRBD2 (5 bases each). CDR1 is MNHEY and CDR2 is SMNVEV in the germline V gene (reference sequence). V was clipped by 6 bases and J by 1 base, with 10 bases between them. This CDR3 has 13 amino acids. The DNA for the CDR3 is TGTGCCAGCAGATGGGACGAATCCTACGAGCAGTACTTC. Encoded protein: CASRWDESYEQYF.

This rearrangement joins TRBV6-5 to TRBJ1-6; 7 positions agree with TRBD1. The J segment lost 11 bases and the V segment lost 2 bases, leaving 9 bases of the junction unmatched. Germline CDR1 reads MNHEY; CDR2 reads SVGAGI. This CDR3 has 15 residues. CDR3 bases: TGTGCCAGCAGTTACGTCTCGGACGGACAGGCACCCCTCCACTTT. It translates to CASSYVSDGQAPLHF.

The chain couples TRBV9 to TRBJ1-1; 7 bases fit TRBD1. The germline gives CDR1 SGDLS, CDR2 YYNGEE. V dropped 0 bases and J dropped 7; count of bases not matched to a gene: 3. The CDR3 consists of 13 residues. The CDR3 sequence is CASSVDRQGEAFF. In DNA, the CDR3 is TGTGCCAGCAGCGTAGATAGACAGGGTGAAGCTTTCTTT.

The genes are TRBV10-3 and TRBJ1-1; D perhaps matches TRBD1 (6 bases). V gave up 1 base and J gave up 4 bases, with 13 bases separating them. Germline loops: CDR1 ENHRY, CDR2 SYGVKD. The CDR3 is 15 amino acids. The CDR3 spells CAISEYGTGSTEAFF. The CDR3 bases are TGTGCCATCAGTGAGTATGGAACAGGGAGCACTGAAGCTTTCTTT.

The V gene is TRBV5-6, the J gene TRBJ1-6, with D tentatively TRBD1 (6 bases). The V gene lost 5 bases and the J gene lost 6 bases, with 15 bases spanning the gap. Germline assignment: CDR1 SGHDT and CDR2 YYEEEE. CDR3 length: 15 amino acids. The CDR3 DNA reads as TGTGCCAGCAGGAGGGGGGTAGGGGGTAATTCACCCCTCCACTTT. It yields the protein CASRRGVGGNSPLHF.

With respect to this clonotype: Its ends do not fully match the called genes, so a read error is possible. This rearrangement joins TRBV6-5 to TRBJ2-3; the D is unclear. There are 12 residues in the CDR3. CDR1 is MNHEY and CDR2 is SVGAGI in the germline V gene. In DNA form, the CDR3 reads TGTGCCAGCAGTCACTCCACAGATACGCAGTATTTT. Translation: CASSHSTDTQYF.

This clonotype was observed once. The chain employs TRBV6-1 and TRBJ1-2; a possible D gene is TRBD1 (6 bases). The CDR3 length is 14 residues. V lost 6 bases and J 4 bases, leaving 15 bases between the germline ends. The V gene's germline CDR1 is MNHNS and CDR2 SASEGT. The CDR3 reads CASRNQGQSYGYTF. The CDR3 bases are TGTGCCAGCAGAAATCAGGGGCAGAGCTATGGCTACACCTTC.